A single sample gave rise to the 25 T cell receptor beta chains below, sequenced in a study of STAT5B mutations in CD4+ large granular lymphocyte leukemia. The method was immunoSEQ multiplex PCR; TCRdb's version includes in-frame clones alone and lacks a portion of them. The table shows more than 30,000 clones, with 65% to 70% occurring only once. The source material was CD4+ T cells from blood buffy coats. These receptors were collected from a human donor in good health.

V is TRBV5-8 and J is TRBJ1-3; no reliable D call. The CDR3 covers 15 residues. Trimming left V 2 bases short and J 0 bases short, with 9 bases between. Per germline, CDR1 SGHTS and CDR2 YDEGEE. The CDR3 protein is CASSLTAGSGNTIYF. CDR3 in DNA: TGTGCCAGCAGCTTAACAGCCGGCTCTGGAAACACCATATATTTT.

CDR3 sequence reads: CASSPRTAGPGELFF. The CDR3, as DNA: TGCGCCAGCAGCCCACGGACGGCGGGGCCCGGGGAGCTGTTTTTT. The chain links TRBV4-1 to TRBJ2-2; possible D gene TRBD2, 6 bases. The CDR3 runs to 15 residues. The germline V gene encodes CDR1 MGHRA and CDR2 YSYEKL. Trimming removed 4 bases from V and 6 bases from J, with 15 bases in between.

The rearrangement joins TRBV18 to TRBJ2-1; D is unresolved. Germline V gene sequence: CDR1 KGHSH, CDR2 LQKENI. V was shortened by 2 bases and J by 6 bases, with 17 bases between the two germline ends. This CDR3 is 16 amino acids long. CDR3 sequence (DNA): TGTGCCAGCTCACCAACCCTAACCCCCTCGAGCAATGAGCAGTTCTTC. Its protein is CASSPTLTPSSNEQFF.

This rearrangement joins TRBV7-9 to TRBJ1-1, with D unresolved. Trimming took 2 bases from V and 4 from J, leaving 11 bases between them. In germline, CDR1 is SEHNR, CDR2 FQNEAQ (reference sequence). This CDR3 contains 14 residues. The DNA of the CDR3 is TGTGCCAGCAGCTTAACGTGGATTTCCACTGAAGCTTTCTTT. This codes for CASSLTWISTEAFF.

DNA for the CDR3: TGTGCCAGCAGTGGGACAGGAAGAGTTAGCACAGATACGCAGTATTTT. This sequence encodes CASSGTGRVSTDTQYF. The chain has TRBV25-1 and TRBJ2-3, with 7 bases identical to TRBD1. Trimming removed 4 bases from V and 0 bases from J; junction bases left unmatched: 7. Germline V gene sequence: CDR1 MGHDK, CDR2 SYGVNS. This CDR3 region has 16 residues. Full variable domain (remainder filled in from reference TRBV25-1 and TRBJ2-3): EADIYQTPRYLVIGTGKKITLECSQTMGHDKMYWYQQDPGMELHLIHYSYGVNSTEKGDLSSESTVSRIRTEHFPLTLESARPSHTSQYLCASSGTGRVSTDTQYFGPGTRLTVL.

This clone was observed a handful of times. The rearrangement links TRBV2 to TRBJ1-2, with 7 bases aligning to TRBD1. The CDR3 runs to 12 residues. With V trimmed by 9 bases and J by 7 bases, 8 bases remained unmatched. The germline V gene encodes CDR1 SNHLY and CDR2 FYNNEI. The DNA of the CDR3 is TGTGCCAGTCGACAGGGACTGGGTGGCTACACCTTC. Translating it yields CASRQGLGGYTF.

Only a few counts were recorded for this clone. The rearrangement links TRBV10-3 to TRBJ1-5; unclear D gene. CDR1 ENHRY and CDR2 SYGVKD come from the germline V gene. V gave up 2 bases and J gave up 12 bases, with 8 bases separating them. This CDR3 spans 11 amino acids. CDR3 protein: CAISEDGDQHF. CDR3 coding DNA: TGTGCCATCAGTGAGGACGGGGACCAGCATTTT.

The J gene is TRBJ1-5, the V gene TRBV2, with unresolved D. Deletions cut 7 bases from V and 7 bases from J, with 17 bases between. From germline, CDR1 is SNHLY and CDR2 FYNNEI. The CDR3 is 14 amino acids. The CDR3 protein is CASNLREGRQPQHF. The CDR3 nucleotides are TGTGCCAGCAACCTTCGGGAAGGGCGACAGCCCCAGCATTTT.

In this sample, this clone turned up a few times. CDR3 sequence (DNA): TGCGCCAGCAGCTCCAGGGGACAGTCCACTGAAGCTTTCTTT. The encoded protein is CASSSRGQSTEAFF. The rearrangement joins TRBV4-1 to TRBJ1-1, with 7 bases lining up with TRBD1. Germline CDR1 and CDR2: MGHRA and YSYEKL. This CDR3 contains 14 residues. V trimming: 5 bases; J trimming: 4 bases; junction bases outside the gene matches: 7.

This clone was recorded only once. The CDR3 sequence: CASSLGGTPINYGYTF. CDR3 sequence (DNA): TGCGCCAGCAGCTTGGGAGGGACACCCATTAACTATGGCTACACCTTC. V is TRBV5-1 and J is TRBJ1-2; weak D call: TRBD1 (6 bases). The CDR3 has 16 amino acids. CDR1 SGHRS and CDR2 YFSETQ come from the germline V gene. V was trimmed by 0 bases and J by 1 base, leaving 13 bases between them. Combining the CDR3 with reference TRBV5-1 and TRBJ1-2 gives the whole variable domain KAGVTQTPRYLIKTRGQQVTLSCSPISGHRSVSWYQQTPGQGLQFLFEYFSETQRNKGNFPGRFSGRQFSNSRSEMNVSTLELGDSALYLCASSLGGTPINYGYTFGSGTRLTVV.

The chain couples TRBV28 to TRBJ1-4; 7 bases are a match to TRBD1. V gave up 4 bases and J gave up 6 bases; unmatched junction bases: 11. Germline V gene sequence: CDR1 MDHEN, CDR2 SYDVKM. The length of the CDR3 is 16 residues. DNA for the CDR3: TGTGCCAGCAGTTCACCGACAGGGATTCGTTATGAAAAACTGTTTTTT. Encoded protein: CASSSPTGIRYEKLFF. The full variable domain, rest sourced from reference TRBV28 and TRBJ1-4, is DVKVTQSSRYLVKRTGEKVFLECVQDMDHENMFWYRQDPGLGLRLIYFSYDVKMKEKGDIPEGYSVSREKKERFSLILESASTNQTSMYLCASSSPTGIRYEKLFFGSGTQLSVL.

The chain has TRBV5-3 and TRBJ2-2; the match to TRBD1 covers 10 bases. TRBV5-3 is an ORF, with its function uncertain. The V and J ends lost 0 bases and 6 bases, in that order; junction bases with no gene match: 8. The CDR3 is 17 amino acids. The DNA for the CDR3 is TGTGCCAGAAGCTTGGGAGGGGGGGACAGGGGCCCCGGGGAGCTGTTTTTT. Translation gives CARSLGGGDRGPGELFF.

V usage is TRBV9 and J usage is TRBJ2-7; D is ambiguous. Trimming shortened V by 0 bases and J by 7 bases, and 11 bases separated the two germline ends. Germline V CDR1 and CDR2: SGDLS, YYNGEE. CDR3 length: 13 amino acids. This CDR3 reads CASSVDVDREQYF. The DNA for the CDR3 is TGTGCCAGCAGCGTAGATGTCGACCGTGAGCAGTACTTC.

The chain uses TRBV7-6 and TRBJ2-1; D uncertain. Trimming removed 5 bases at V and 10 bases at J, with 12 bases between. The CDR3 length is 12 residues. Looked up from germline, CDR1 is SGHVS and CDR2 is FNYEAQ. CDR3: CASSNIGREQFF. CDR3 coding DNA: TGTGCCAGCAGCAATATAGGACGGGAGCAGTTCTTC.

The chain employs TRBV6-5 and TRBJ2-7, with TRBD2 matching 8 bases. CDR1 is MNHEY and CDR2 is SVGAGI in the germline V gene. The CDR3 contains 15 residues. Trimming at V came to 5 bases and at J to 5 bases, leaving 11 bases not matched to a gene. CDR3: CASSIRDGGAHEQYF. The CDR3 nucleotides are TGTGCCAGCAGTATCCGTGACGGGGGGGCCCACGAGCAGTACTTC.

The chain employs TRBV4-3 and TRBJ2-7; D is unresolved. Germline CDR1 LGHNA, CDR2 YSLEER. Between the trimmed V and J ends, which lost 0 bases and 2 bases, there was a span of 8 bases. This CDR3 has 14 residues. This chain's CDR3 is CASSQEVQAYEQYF. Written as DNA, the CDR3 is TGCGCCAGCAGCCAAGAGGTTCAGGCCTACGAGCAGTACTTC.

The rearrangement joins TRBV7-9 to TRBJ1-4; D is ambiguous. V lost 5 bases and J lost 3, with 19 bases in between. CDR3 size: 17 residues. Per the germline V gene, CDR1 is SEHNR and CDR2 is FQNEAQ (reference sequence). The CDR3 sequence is CASSRLAQTLPNEKLFF. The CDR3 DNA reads TGTGCCAGCAGCCGCCTGGCCCAGACACTACCTAATGAAAAACTGTTTTTT.

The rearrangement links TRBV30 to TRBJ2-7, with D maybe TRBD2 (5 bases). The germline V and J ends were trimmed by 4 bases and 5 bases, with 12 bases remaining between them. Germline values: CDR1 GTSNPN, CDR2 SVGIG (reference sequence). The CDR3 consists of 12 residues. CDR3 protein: CAWTPEADEQYF. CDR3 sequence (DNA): TGTGCCTGGACCCCGGAGGCAGACGAGCAGTACTTC.

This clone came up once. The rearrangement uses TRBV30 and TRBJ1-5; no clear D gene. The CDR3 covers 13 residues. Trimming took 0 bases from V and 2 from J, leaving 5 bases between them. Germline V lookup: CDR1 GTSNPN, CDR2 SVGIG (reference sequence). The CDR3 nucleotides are TGTGCCTGGAGTGTGTCAGGCAATCAGCCCCAGCATTTT. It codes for CAWSVSGNQPQHF.

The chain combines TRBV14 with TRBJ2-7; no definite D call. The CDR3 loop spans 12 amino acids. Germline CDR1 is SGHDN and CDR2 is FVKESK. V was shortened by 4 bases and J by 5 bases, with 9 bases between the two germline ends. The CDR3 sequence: CASSPDIHEQYF. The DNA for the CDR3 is TGTGCCAGCAGCCCCGACATCCACGAGCAGTACTTC. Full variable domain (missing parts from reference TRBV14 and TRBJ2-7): EAGVTQFPSHSVIEKGQTVTLRCDPISGHDNLYWYRRVMGKEIKFLLHFVKESKQDESGMPNNRFLAERTGGTYSTLKVQPAELEDSGVYFCASSPDIHEQYFGPGTRLTVT.

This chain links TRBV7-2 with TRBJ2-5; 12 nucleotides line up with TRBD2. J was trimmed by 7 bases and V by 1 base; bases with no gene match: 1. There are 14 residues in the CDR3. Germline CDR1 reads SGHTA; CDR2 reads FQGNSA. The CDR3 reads CASSLELAGGTQYF. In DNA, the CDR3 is TGTGCCAGCAGCTTAGAACTAGCGGGGGGGACCCAGTACTTC.

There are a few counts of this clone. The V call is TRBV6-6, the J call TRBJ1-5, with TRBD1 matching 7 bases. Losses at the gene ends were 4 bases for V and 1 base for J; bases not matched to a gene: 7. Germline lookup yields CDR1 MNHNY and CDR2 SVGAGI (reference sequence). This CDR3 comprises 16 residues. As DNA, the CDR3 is TGTGCCAGCAGTTTTCGCCAGGGGGGAAGCAATCAGCCCCAGCATTTT. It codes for CASSFRQGGSNQPQHF.

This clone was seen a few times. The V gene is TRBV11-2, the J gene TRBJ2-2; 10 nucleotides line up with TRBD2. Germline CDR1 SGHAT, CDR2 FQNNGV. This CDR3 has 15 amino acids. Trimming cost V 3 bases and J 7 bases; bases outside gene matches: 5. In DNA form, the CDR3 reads TGTGCCAGCAGCTTTATAGCGGGGGGCCGCGGGGAGCTGTTTTTT. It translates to CASSFIAGGRGELFF.

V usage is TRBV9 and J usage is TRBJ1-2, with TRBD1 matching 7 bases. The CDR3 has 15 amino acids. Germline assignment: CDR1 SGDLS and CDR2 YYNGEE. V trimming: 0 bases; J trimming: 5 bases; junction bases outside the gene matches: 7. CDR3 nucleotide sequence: TGTGCCAGCAGCGTAGATAACAGGGGTGGTTATGGCTACACCTTC. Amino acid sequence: CASSVDNRGGYGYTF.

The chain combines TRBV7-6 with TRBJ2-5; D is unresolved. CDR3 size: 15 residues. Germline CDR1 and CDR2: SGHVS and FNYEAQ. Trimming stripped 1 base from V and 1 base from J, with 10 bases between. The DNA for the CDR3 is TGTGCCAGCAGCTTAGTTCGGGCCTTCCAAGAGACCCAGTACTTC. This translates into CASSLVRAFQETQYF.